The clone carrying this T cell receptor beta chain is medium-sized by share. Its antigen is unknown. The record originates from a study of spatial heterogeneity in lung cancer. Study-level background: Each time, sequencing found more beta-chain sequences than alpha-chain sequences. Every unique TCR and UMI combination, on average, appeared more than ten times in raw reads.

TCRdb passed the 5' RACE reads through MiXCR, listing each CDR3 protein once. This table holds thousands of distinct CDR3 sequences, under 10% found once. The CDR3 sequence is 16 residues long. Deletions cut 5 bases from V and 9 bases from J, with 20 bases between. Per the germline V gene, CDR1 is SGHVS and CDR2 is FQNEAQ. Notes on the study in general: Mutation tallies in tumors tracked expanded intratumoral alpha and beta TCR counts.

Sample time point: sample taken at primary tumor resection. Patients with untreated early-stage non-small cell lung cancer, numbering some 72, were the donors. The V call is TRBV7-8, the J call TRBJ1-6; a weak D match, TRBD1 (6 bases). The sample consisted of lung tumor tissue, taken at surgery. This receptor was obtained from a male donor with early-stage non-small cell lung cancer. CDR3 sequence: CASSPQSIGQPSPLHF. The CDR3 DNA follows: TGTGCCAGCAGCCCCCAGAGTATAGGACAGCCTTCACCCCTCCACTTT.